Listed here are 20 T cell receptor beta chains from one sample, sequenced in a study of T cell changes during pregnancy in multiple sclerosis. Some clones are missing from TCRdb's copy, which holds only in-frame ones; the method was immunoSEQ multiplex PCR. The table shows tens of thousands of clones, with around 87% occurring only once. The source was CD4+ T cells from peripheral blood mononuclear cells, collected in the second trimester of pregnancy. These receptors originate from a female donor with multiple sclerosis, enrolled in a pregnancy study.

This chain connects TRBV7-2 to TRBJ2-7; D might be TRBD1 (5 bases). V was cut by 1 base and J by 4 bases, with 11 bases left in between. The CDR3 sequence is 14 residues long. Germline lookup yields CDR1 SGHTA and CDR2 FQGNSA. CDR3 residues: CASSLVARVYEQYF. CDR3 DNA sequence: TGTGCCAGCAGCTTAGTGGCCAGGGTTTACGAGCAGTACTTC.

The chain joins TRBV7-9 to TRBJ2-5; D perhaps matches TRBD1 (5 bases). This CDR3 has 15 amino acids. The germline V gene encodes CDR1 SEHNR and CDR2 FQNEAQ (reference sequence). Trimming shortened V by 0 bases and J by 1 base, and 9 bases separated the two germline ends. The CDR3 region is CASSLARQLQETQYF. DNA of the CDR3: TGTGCCAGCAGCTTAGCGCGACAGCTCCAAGAGACCCAGTACTTC.

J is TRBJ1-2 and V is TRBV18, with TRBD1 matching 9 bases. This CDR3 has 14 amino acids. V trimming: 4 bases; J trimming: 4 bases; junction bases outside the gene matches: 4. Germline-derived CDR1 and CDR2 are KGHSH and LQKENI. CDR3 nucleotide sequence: TGTGCCAGCTCACAACCGGGACAGGGCTATGGCTACACCTTC. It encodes CASSQPGQGYGYTF.

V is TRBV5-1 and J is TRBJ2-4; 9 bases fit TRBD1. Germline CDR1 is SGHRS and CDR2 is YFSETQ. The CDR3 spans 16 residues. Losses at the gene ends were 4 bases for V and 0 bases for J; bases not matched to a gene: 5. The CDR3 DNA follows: TGCGCCAGCAGCCCCCGGGACAGGGAAGCCAAAAACATTCAGTACTTC. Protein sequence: CASSPRDREAKNIQYF. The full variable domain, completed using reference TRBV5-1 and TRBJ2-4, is KAGVTQTPRYLIKTRGQQVTLSCSPISGHRSVSWYQQTPGQGLQFLFEYFSETQRNKGNFPGRFSGRQFSNSRSEMNVSTLELGDSALYLCASSPRDREAKNIQYFGAGTRLSVL.

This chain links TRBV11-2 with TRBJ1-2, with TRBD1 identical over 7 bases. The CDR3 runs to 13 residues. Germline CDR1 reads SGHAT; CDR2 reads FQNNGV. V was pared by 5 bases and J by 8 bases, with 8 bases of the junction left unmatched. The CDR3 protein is CASSPNRGWGYTF. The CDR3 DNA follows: TGTGCCAGCAGCCCCAACAGGGGTTGGGGCTACACCTTC.

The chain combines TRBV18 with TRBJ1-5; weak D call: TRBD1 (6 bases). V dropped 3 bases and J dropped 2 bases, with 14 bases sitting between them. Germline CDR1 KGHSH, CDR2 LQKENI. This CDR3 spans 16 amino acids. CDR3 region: CASSPGGARGNQPQHF. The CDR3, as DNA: TGTGCCAGCTCACCGGGGGGGGCGCGAGGCAATCAGCCCCAGCATTTT.

Here the CDR3 reads CASTSFRTGYNEQFF. For the CDR3, the DNA is TGTGCCAGCACCTCTTTCCGGACAGGTTACAATGAGCAGTTCTTC. This chain uses TRBV28 with TRBJ2-1; the match to TRBD1 covers 7 bases. The CDR3 is made up of 15 amino acids. CDR1 and CDR2 (germline): MDHEN, SYDVKM. V lost 7 bases to trimming and J lost 4 bases; unmatched junction nucleotides: 10.

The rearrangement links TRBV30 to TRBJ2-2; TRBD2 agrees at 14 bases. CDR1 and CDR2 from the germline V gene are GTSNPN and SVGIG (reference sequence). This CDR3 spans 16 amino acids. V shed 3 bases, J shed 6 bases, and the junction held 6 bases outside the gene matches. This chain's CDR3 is CAWRDRTSGRSGELFF. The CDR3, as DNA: TGTGCCTGGAGGGATCGGACTAGCGGGAGGTCCGGGGAGCTGTTTTTT.

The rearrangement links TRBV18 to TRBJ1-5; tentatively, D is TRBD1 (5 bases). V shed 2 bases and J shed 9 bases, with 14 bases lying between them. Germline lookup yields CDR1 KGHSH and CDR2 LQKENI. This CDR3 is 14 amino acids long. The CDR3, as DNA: TGTGCCAGCTCACCATCCAGGGACTCAAGGCCCCAGCATTTT. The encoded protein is CASSPSRDSRPQHF.

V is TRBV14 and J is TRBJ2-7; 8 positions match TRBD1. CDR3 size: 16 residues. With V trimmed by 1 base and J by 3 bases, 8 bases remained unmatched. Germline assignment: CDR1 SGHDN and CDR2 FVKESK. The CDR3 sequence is CASSQGPRGRFYEQYF. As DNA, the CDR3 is TGTGCCAGCAGCCAAGGCCCCAGGGGGCGCTTCTACGAGCAGTACTTC.

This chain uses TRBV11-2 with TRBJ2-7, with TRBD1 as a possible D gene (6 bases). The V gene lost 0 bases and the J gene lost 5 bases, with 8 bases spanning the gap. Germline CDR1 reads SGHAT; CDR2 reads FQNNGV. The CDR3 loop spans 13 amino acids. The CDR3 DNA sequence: TGTGCCAGCAGCTTAGACAGGGGAAACGAGCAGTACTTC. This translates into CASSLDRGNEQYF.

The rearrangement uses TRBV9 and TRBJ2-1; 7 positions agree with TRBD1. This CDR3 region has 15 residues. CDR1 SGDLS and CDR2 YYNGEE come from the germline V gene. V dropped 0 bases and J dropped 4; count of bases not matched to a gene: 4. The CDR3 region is CASSVVAGGYNEQFF. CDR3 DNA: TGTGCCAGCAGCGTAGTCGCAGGGGGTTACAATGAGCAGTTCTTC. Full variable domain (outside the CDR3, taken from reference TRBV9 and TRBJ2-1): DSGVTQTPKHLITATGQRVTLRCSPRSGDLSVYWYQQSLDQGLQFLIQYYNGEERAKGNILERFSAQQFPDLHSELNLSSLELGDSALYFCASSVVAGGYNEQFFGPGTRLTVL.

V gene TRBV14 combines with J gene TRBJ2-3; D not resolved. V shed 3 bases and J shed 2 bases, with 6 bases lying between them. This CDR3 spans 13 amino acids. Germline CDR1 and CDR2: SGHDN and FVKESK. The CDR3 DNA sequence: TGTGCCAGCAGCCAGCGGATCACAGATACGCAGTATTTT. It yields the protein CASSQRITDTQYF.

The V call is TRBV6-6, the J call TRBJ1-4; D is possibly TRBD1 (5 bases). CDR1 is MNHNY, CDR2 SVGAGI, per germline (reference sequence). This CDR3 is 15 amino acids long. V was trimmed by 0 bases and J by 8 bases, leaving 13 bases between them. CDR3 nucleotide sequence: TGTGCCAGCAGTTACTCCGCAGGGCCAGGAGAAAAACTGTTTTTT. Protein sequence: CASSYSAGPGEKLFF.

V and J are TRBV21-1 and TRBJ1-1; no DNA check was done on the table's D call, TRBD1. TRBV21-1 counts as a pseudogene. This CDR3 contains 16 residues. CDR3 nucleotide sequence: TGTGCCAGCAGCACCCTATCTTCCGGGACAGGGGGCACGGCTTTCTTT. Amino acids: CASSTLSSGTGGTAFF.

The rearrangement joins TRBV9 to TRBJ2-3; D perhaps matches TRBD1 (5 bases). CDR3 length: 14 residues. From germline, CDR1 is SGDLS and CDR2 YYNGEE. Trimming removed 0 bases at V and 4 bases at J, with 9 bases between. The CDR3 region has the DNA TGTGCCAGCAGCGTAGAAGTCAGGGCAGATACGCAGTATTTT. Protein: CASSVEVRADTQYF.

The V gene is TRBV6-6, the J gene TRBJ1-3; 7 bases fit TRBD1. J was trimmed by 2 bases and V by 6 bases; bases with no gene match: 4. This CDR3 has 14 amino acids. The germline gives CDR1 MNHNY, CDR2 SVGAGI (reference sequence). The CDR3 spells CASSRDRAGNTIYF. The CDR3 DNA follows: TGTGCCAGCAGCCGAGACAGGGCTGGAAACACCATATATTTT.

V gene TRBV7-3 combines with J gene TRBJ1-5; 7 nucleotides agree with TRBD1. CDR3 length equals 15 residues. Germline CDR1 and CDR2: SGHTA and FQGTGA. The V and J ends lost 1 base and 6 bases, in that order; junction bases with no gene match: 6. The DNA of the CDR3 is TGTGCCAGCAGCTTAAAGGGTCAGGGGGGTCAGCCCCAGCATTTT. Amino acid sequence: CASSLKGQGGQPQHF.

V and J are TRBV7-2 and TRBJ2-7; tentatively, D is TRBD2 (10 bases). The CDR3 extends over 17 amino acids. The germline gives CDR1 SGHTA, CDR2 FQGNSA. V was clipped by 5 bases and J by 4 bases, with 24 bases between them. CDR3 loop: CASSPGQGSGRVYEQYF. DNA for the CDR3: TGTGCCAGCAGCCCGGGACAGGGAAGCGGGAGGGTTTACGAGCAGTACTTC.

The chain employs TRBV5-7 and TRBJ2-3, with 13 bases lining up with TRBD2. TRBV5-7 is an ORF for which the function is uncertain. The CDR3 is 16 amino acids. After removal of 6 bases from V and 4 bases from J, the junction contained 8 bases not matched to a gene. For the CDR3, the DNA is TGTGCCAGCATCGAGAAGACTAGCGGGAGGTCAGATACGCAGTATTTT. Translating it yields CASIEKTSGRSDTQYF.